This T cell receptor (beta chain) was sequenced for a study of blood T cell repertoires in COVID-19. In the study overall: Acute-phase and convalescent COVID-19 samples originated in the United States, Italy and Spain. Sources were T cells, B-cell-depleted T cells, or PBMCs; the material itself was cDNA or gDNA.

Seattle's enrolled individuals joined amid active infection and were then monitored longitudinally. Original analysis: The authors estimated nucleated cell counts from reference gene primer amplification. TCRdb keeps only in-frame clones here, not all; method: immunoSEQ multiplex PCR. The V and J calls and clone size are taken from that table; D and trimming were inferred from the DNA. The sample has about 230,000 clones, 83% seen once. The CDR3 totals 14 residues. From germline, CDR1 is SGHRS and CDR2 YFSETQ. V lost 1 base to trimming and J lost 0 bases, with 7 bases between them. Sequenced material: peripheral blood. The V call is TRBV5-1, the J call TRBJ2-5, with D possibly being TRBD1 (6 bases). This sequence was found in a woman aged 30 to 39 with COVID-19, enrolled during active disease. CDR3 in DNA: TGCGCCAGCAGCTTGAAGGGGGACCAAGAGACCCAGTACTTC. Protein: CASSLKGDQETQYF.